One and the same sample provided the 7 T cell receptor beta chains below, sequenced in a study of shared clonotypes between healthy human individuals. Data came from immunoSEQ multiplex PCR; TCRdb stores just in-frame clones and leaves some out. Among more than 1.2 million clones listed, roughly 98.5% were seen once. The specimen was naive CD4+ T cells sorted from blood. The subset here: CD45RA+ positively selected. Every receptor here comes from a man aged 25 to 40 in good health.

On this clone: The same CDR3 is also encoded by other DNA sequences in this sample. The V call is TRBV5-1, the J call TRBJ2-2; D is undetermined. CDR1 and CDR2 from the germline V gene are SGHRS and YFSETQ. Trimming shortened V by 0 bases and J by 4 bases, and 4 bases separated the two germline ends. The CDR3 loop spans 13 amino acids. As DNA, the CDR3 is TGCGCCAGCAGCTTGGGTGTCACCGGGGAGCTGTTTTTT. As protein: CASSLGVTGELFF.

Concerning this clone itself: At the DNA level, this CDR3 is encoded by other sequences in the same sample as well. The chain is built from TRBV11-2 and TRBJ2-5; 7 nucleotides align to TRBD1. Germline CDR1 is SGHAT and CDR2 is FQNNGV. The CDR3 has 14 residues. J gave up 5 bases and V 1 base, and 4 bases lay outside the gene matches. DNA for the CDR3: TGTGCCAGCAGCTTAGGGCAGGGGGAGGAGACCCAGTACTTC. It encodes CASSLGQGEETQYF. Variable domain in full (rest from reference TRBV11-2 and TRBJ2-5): EAGVAQSPRYKIIEKRQSVAFWCNPISGHATLYWYQQILGQGPKLLIQFQNNGVVDDSQLPKDRFSAERLKGVDSTLKIQPAKLEDSAVYLCASSLGQGEETQYFGPGTRLLVL.

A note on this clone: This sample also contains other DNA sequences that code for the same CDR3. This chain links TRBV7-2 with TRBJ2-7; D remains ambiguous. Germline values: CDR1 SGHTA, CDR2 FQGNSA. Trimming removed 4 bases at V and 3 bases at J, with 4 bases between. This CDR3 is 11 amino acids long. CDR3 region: CASSSFYEQYF. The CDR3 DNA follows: TGTGCCAGCAGCTCCTTCTACGAGCAGTACTTC.

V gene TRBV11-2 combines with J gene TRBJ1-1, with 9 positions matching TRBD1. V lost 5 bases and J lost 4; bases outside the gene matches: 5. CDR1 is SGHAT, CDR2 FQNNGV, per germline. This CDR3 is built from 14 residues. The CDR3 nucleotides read TGTGCCAGCAGCACTGGACAGGGGACCACTGAAGCTTTCTTT. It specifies CASSTGQGTTEAFF.

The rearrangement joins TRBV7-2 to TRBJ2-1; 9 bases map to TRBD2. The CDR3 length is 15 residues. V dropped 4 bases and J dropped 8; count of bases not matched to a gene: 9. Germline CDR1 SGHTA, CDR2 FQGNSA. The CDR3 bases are TGTGCCAGCAGCTCTTTCTGGACTAGCGTTTATGAGCAGTTCTTC. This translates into CASSSFWTSVYEQFF.

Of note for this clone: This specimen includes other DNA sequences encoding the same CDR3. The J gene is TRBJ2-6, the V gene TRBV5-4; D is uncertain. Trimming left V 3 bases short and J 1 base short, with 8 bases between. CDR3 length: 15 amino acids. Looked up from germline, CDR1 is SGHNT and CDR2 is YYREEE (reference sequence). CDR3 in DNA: TGTGCCAGCAGCTCCCAAGGGTCTGGGGCCAACGTCCTGACTTTC. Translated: CASSSQGSGANVLTF.

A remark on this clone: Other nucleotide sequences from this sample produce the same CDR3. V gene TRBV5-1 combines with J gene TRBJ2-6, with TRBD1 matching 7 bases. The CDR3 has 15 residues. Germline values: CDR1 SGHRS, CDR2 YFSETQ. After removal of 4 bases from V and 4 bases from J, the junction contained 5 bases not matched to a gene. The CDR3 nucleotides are TGCGCCAGCAGCCTGACAGGGATAGGGGCCAACGTCCTGACTTTC. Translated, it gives CASSLTGIGANVLTF.